One and the same sample provided the 14 T cell receptor beta chains below, sequenced in a study of blood T cell repertoires in COVID-19. The repertoire was sequenced with immunoSEQ multiplex PCR; TCRdb's copy has only in-frame clones and lacks some. The table lists some 130,000 clones, about 70% of them singletons, with 1.9% in the top ten. The sequenced sample consisted of peripheral blood. Receptors were obtained from a woman aged 70-85 years with acute or convalescent COVID-19.

Ten or more counts support this clone. This sequence joins TRBV12-3 or TRBV12-4 and TRBJ2-1; 7 bases are shared with TRBD1. The CDR3 spans 13 residues. V lost 6 bases to trimming and J lost 7 bases; unmatched junction nucleotides: 6. The CDR3 spells CASSHRDRNEQFF. CDR3 coding DNA: TGTGCCAGCAGCCACCGGGACAGAAATGAGCAGTTCTTC.

Concerning this clone itself: Within the sample, other DNA sequences also encode this same CDR3. V usage is TRBV12-3 or TRBV12-4 and J usage is TRBJ1-1; D possibly corresponds to TRBD1 (6 bases). V was shortened by 5 bases and J by 5 bases, with 6 bases between the two germline ends. The CDR3 has 11 residues. The CDR3 coding sequence is TGTGCCAGCAGTAGGGGGACTGAAGCTTTCTTT. Residues: CASSRGTEAFF.

This rearrangement joins TRBV5-4 to TRBJ2-3; TRBD2 might be the D (5 bases). Trimming left V 4 bases short and J 0 bases short, with 9 bases between. This CDR3 comprises 14 residues. Germline V gives CDR1 SGHNT, CDR2 YYREEE (reference sequence). The CDR3 DNA sequence: TGTGCCAGCAGCGACCGGACTAGCACAGATACGCAGTATTTT. Amino acid sequence: CASSDRTSTDTQYF.

The chain is built from TRBV5-1 and TRBJ2-5; 11 bases map to TRBD2. The CDR3 loop spans 15 amino acids. V lost 6 bases to trimming and J lost 5 bases; unmatched junction nucleotides: 9. Germline CDR1 is SGHRS and CDR2 is YFSETQ. The CDR3 DNA follows: TGCGCCAGCAAAACTATAGCGGGAGGGCCCGAGACCCAGTACTTC. The encoded protein is CASKTIAGGPETQYF.

The J gene is TRBJ2-2, the V gene TRBV2; D not resolved. Germline loops: CDR1 SNHLY, CDR2 FYNNEI. This CDR3 comprises 15 residues. Trimming left V 6 bases short and J 0 bases short, with 11 bases between. CDR3 in amino acids: CASRVLPSNTGELFF. As DNA, the CDR3 is TGTGCCAGCAGAGTCCTACCCTCGAACACCGGGGAGCTGTTTTTT.

The chain's CDR3 is CATSRDKNYGDTQYF. In nucleotides, the CDR3 is TGTGCCACCAGCAGAGATAAGAACTACGGAGATACGCAGTATTTT. The V call is TRBV15, the J call TRBJ2-3; the D is unclear. The V end was cut by 0 bases, the J end by 5 bases, with 12 bases between. The germline V gene encodes CDR1 LNHNV and CDR2 YYDKDF (reference sequence). CDR3 length equals 15 residues.

This clone was recorded a few times. The chain carries TRBV15 and TRBJ1-4; maybe TRBD1 (6 bases). The CDR3 sequence is 15 residues long. V was pared by 4 bases and J by 5 bases, with 14 bases between. Germline values: CDR1 LNHNV, CDR2 YYDKDF (reference sequence). The CDR3 here is CATSIIRGRNEKLFF. The CDR3 region has the DNA TGTGCCACCAGCATCATCAGGGGCCGGAATGAAAAACTGTTTTTT.

The chain is built from TRBV29-1 and TRBJ2-1; 10 bases agree with TRBD2. The CDR3 runs to 15 residues. Germline CDR1 is SQVTM and CDR2 is ANQGSEA. Trimming at V came to 4 bases and at J to 0 bases, leaving 3 bases not matched to a gene. The CDR3 coding sequence is TGCAGCGTTGCTGAGCGGGGGGGCTCCTACAATGAGCAGTTCTTC. Its translation is CSVAERGGSYNEQFF.

The rearrangement joins TRBV5-1 to TRBJ1-1, with 11 bases fitting TRBD1. CDR1 and CDR2 (germline): SGHRS, YFSETQ. V was clipped by 0 bases and J by 2 bases; unmatched bases: 15. CDR3 size: 20 residues. The CDR3 DNA is TGCGCCAGCAGCTTGGTGGTTTTTTTCGGGACAGGGGGGAGCAACACTGAAGCTTTCTTT. Protein product: CASSLVVFFGTGGSNTEAFF. The full variable domain, its missing parts supplied by reference TRBV5-1 and TRBJ1-1, is KAGVTQTPRYLIKTRGQQVTLSCSPISGHRSVSWYQQTPGQGLQFLFEYFSETQRNKGNFPGRFSGRQFSNSRSEMNVSTLELGDSALYLCASSLVVFFGTGGSNTEAFFGQGTRLTVV.

The J gene is TRBJ2-5, the V gene TRBV5-1, with D perhaps matching TRBD2 (6 bases). Germline loops: CDR1 SGHRS, CDR2 YFSETQ. CDR3 length: 14 residues. Trimming pared 4 bases from V and 2 bases from J, leaving 12 bases between. CDR3 in DNA: TGCGCCAGCAGCAGACCGGGAGCACAAGAGACCCAGTACTTC. Amino acid sequence: CASSRPGAQETQYF.

The rearrangement uses TRBV28 and TRBJ1-5; D ambiguous. Trimming took 9 bases from V and 2 from J, leaving 14 bases between them. CDR1 is MDHEN, CDR2 SYDVKM, per germline. This CDR3 is 14 amino acids long. In DNA form, the CDR3 reads TGTGCCAGTAAGACACAGCAAGGCAATCAGCCCCAGCATTTT. This codes for CASKTQQGNQPQHF.

V usage is TRBV18 and J usage is TRBJ1-4, with 7 nucleotides matching TRBD1. J lost 4 bases, V lost 6 bases, and 8 bases had no gene match. The CDR3 contains 15 residues. From germline, CDR1 is KGHSH and CDR2 LQKENI. In DNA form, the CDR3 reads TGTGCCAGCTCGCCGCTGACAGGGCATAATGAAAAACTGTTTTTT. It is translated as CASSPLTGHNEKLFF.

The rearrangement uses TRBV3-1 (or the pseudogene TRBV3-2) and TRBJ2-3, with 9 positions matching TRBD2. Germline loops: CDR1 LGHDT, CDR2 YNNKEL (reference sequence). J was trimmed by 2 bases and V by 4 bases; bases with no gene match: 4. The CDR3 totals 15 residues. Here the CDR3 reads CASSLAGDLTDTQYF. The CDR3 DNA sequence: TGTGCCAGCAGCCTAGCGGGGGACCTCACAGATACGCAGTATTTT.

V and J are TRBV27 and TRBJ1-1; D gene unclear. The V end lost 4 bases, the J end lost 0 bases, and 12 bases lay between the germline ends. The CDR3 has 15 amino acids. Germline V gene lookup returns CDR1 MNHEY and CDR2 SMNVEV (reference sequence). CDR3 sequence (DNA): TGTGCCAGCAGTTCCCCTTCAAACATGAACACTGAAGCTTTCTTT. Its translation is CASSSPSNMNTEAFF.